This TCR beta chain was documented in a study of blood T cell repertoires in COVID-19. Study context: PBMCs, B-cell-depleted T cells, or T cells provided the cDNA or gDNA that made up the material.

Within the 2 weeks before study entry, each person in the exposed group met a COVID-19 case. Trimming pared 5 bases from V and 7 bases from J, leaving 21 bases between. The germline V gene encodes CDR1 LNHDA and CDR2 SQIVND (reference sequence). The CDR3 consists of 16 residues. This clone was observed once. Method: immunoSEQ multiplex PCR; TCRdb's copy keeps in-frame clones and lacks some. This table holds 300,000 to 350,000 clones, approximately 91% found once. The sequencing input was PBMCs or T cells enriched from blood (not recorded which). V gene TRBV19 combines with J gene TRBJ2-1; D is possibly TRBD2 (6 bases). The clonotype comes from a woman aged 25 to 39 who had been exposed to COVID-19. The chain's CDR3 is CASSPWTNLGGNEQFF. CDR3 DNA sequence: TGTGCCAGTAGTCCCTGGACTAATTTGGGCGGTAATGAGCAGTTCTTC. Based on the CDR3 plus reference TRBV19 and TRBJ2-1, the full variable domain is DGGITQSPKYLFRKEGQNVTLSCEQNLNHDAMYWYRQDPGQGLRLIYYSQIVNDFQKGDIAEGYSVSREKKESFPLTVTSAQKNPTAFYLCASSPWTNLGGNEQFFGPGTRLTVL.